These 11 T cell receptor beta chains came from one sample sequenced in a study of cytomegalovirus exposure and HLA in healthy donors. In the PCR, 60 Vbeta and 13 Jbeta primers were used. Profiled with immunoSEQ multiplex PCR; TCRdb holds only in-frame clones, not every one. The sample consists of a few hundred thousand clones, nearly 95% of them appearing once. What was sequenced was PBMCs. The receptors shown here come from a girl aged 2-10 years in good health and CMV-seronegative.

This clone was observed once. V usage is TRBV25-1 and J usage is TRBJ2-7, with D possibly matching TRBD2 (6 bases). The CDR3 runs 12 residues. The ends were cut back, 6 bases at V and 2 bases at J, with 8 bases in the middle. Germline CDR1 is MGHDK and CDR2 is SYGVNS. The CDR3: CASRGGTYEQYF. For the CDR3, the DNA is TGTGCCAGCAGAGGCGGGACCTACGAGCAGTACTTC.

The rearrangement links TRBV7-2 to TRBJ2-2; 9 positions match TRBD2. There are 17 residues in the CDR3. Germline trimming cut 3 bases from V and 4 bases from J; bases unmatched to any gene: 9. Germline-derived CDR1 and CDR2 are SGHTA and FQGNSA. CDR3 in DNA: TGTGCCAGCAGCTTTCGGATGGCGGGGGGGCTCACCGGGGAGCTGTTTTTT. As protein: CASSFRMAGGLTGELFF.

The chain is built from TRBV5-1 and TRBJ2-2, with D unclear. The CDR3 consists of 15 residues. Trimming left V 6 bases short and J 1 base short, with 13 bases between. Germline CDR1 is SGHRS and CDR2 is YFSETQ. In nucleotides, the CDR3 is TGCGCCAGCACGACGACTCCCTTGAACACCGGGGAGCTGTTTTTT. This translates into CASTTTPLNTGELFF.

The rearrangement joins TRBV7-9 to TRBJ2-7; the D gene is possibly TRBD2 (5 bases). The CDR3 extends over 13 amino acids. Germline V gene data show CDR1 as SEHNR and CDR2 as FQNEAQ (reference sequence). V was trimmed by 8 bases and J by 2 bases, leaving 13 bases between them. CDR3 loop: CASWPWGAYEQYF. The CDR3 DNA reads TGTGCCAGCTGGCCCTGGGGAGCCTACGAGCAGTACTTC.

The rearrangement links TRBV13 to TRBJ2-3; D is perhaps TRBD1 (5 bases). The CDR3 runs 15 residues. Per the germline V gene, CDR1 is PRHDT and CDR2 is FYEKMQ (reference sequence). Trimming took 0 bases from V and 4 from J, leaving 11 bases between them. CDR3 sequence reads: CASSLGRAPPDTQYF. The CDR3 coding sequence is TGTGCCAGCAGCTTAGGCAGGGCTCCCCCAGATACGCAGTATTTT. Supplemented by reference TRBV13 and TRBJ2-3, the full variable domain reads AAGVIQSPRHLIKEKRETATLKCYPIPRHDTVYWYQQGPGQDPQFLISFYEKMQSDKGSIPDRFSAQQFSDYHSELNMSSLELGDSALYFCASSLGRAPPDTQYFGPGTRLTVL.

This clone was observed a few times. The chain has TRBV27 and TRBJ2-7, with 9 bases identical to TRBD2. The V and J ends lost 5 bases and 4 bases, in that order; junction bases with no gene match: 12. This CDR3 contains 16 residues. Germline CDR1 and CDR2: MNHEY and SMNVEV (reference sequence). In DNA, the CDR3 is TGTGCCAGCAGTCAGCGGCTAGCGGGGCTACTATACGAGCAGTACTTC. It is translated as CASSQRLAGLLYEQYF.

The rearrangement uses TRBV19 and TRBJ2-7, with D maybe TRBD1 (6 bases). The CDR3 consists of 15 residues. The germline V and J ends were trimmed by 5 bases and 6 bases, with 20 bases remaining between them. Germline CDR1 and CDR2: LNHDA and SQIVND (reference sequence). The CDR3 nucleotides read TGTGCCAGTAGTGCGTACCGGGACATTGGTCGCGAGCAGTACTTC. Translated, it gives CASSAYRDIGREQYF.

This chain uses TRBV30 with TRBJ2-2; perhaps TRBD1 as D (6 bases). The germline V and J ends were trimmed by 7 bases and 0 bases, with 9 bases remaining between them. The CDR3 sequence is 13 residues long. The V gene's germline CDR1 is GTSNPN and CDR2 SVGIG (reference sequence). CDR3 region: CAYGDTNTGELFF. In DNA form, the CDR3 reads TGTGCCTATGGGGACACGAACACCGGGGAGCTGTTTTTT.

The CDR3 sequence is CASSPVTGVDTQYF. DNA of the CDR3: TGTGCCAGCAGCCCTGTTACAGGTGTTGATACGCAGTATTTT. The gene calls are TRBV7-8 and TRBJ2-3, with TRBD1 as a possible D gene (5 bases). This CDR3 contains 14 residues. Trimming cost V 5 bases and J 6 bases, with 15 bases left between them. Germline V gene sequence: CDR1 SGHVS, CDR2 FQNEAQ.

The CDR3 is CASSQEPILGNEQFF. DNA for the CDR3: TGTGCCAGCAGCCAAGAACCGATACTCGGCAATGAGCAGTTCTTC. The chain recombines TRBV4-2 with TRBJ2-1; no clear D. CDR1 and CDR2 from the germline V gene are LGHNA and YNFKEQ. CDR3 length equals 15 residues. The germline V and J ends were trimmed by 0 bases and 6 bases, with 12 bases remaining between them.

This clone was seen once. V and J are TRBV6-5 and TRBJ1-2; tentative D call: TRBD1 (6 bases). Per the germline V gene, CDR1 is MNHEY and CDR2 is SVGAGI. Trimming removed 6 bases at V and 2 bases at J, with 16 bases between. The CDR3 spans 15 residues. CDR3: CASSYAGGWNYGYTF. CDR3 DNA sequence: TGTGCCAGCAGCTATGCGGGGGGCTGGAACTATGGCTACACCTTC.